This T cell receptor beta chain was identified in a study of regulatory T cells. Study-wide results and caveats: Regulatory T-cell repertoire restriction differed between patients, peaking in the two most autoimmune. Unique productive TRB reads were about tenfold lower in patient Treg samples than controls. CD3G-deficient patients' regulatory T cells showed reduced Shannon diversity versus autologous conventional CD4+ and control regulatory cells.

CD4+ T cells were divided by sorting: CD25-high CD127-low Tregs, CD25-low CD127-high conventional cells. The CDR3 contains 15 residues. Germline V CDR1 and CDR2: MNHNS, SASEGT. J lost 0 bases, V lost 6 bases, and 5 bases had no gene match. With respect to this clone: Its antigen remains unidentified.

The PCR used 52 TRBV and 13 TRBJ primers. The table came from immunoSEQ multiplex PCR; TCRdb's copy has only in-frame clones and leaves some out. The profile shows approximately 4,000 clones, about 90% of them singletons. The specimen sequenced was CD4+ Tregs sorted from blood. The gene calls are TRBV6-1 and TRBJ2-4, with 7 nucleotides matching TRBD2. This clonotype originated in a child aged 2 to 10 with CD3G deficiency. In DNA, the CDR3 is TGTGCCAGCAGCGCGGGGGAGTTAGCCAAAAACATTCAGTACTTC. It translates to CASSAGELAKNIQYF.